The 7 T cell receptor beta chains below all came from one sample that was sequenced in a study of graft-versus-host responses after intestinal transplantation. Which antigens these TCRs recognize remains unknown. Assay used: immunoSEQ multiplex PCR; TCRdb lists only in-frame clones, some missing. The sample shows 75,000 to 95,000 clones, around 93% of them seen only once. The source material was unstimulated CD4+ T cells sorted from spleen or lymph node cells, sampled before transplant. Every receptor here comes from a human donor who was the organ donor for an intestinal transplant.

The genes are TRBV27 and TRBJ1-5, with 7 bases that match TRBD1. With V trimmed by 6 bases and J by 4 bases, 6 bases remained unmatched. Germline V lookup: CDR1 MNHEY, CDR2 SMNVEV (reference sequence). The CDR3 is 14 residues long. CDR3 residues: CASSADRANQPQHF. DNA for the CDR3: TGTGCCAGCAGCGCCGACAGGGCTAATCAGCCCCAGCATTTT.

Of note for this clone: Compared with germline, one end of the junction differs, possibly owing to a read error. The sample carries other DNA sequences with the same CDR3. The V call is TRBV6-5, the J call TRBJ1-5; 7 bases match TRBD1. Germline-derived CDR1 and CDR2 are MNHEY and SVGAGI. The CDR3 extends over 13 amino acids. The CDR3 here is CASGRQGNQPQHF. The CDR3 DNA reads TGCGCCAGCGGACGACAGGGTAATCAGCCCCAGCATTTT.

This chain joins TRBV19 and TRBJ2-3; D is uncertain. Germline CDR1 and CDR2: LNHDA and SQIVND (reference sequence). V was pared by 1 base and J by 5 bases, with 7 bases between. The CDR3 is made up of 13 amino acids. CDR3 in DNA: TGTGCCAGTAGTATAGTTTCTAGAGATACGCAGTATTTT. The encoded protein is CASSIVSRDTQYF.

The V call is TRBV29-1, the J call TRBJ2-1; 13 bases map to TRBD2. CDR1 and CDR2 from the germline V gene are SQVTM and ANQGSEA. The CDR3 sequence is 15 residues long. With 2 bases clipped from V and 8 bases from J, the junction kept 6 bases outside the gene matches. The CDR3 protein is CSVETGTSGIDEQFF. DNA of the CDR3: TGCAGCGTTGAAACCGGGACTAGCGGGATCGATGAGCAGTTCTTC.

This rearrangement joins TRBV18 to TRBJ2-7; possibly TRBD1 for D (5 bases). Trimming stripped 6 bases from V and 5 bases from J, with 14 bases between. The CDR3 is 13 residues long. Germline V gene lookup returns CDR1 KGHSH and CDR2 LQKENI. CDR3 bases: TGTGCCAGCTCGCCTGGGGCTTCCCACGAGCAGTACTTC. It yields the protein CASSPGASHEQYF.

The chain is built from TRBV20-1 and TRBJ2-5, with a weak D call TRBD2 (5 bases). Germline CDR1 reads DFQATT; CDR2 reads SNEGSKA (reference sequence). Trimming removed 8 bases from V and 1 base from J, with 8 bases in between. CDR3 size: 11 residues. The CDR3 DNA sequence: TGCAGTCCGCGGGTCCAAGAGACCCAGTACTTC. Translation gives CSPRVQETQYF.

The chain couples TRBV7-2 to TRBJ1-5; no clear D gene. V was cut by 3 bases and J by 4 bases, with 13 bases left in between. CDR3 length equals 15 residues. Germline-derived CDR1 and CDR2 are SGHTA and FQGNSA. This CDR3 is CASSFGNRGNQPQHF. DNA of the CDR3: TGTGCCAGCAGCTTCGGGAATCGCGGTAATCAGCCCCAGCATTTT.